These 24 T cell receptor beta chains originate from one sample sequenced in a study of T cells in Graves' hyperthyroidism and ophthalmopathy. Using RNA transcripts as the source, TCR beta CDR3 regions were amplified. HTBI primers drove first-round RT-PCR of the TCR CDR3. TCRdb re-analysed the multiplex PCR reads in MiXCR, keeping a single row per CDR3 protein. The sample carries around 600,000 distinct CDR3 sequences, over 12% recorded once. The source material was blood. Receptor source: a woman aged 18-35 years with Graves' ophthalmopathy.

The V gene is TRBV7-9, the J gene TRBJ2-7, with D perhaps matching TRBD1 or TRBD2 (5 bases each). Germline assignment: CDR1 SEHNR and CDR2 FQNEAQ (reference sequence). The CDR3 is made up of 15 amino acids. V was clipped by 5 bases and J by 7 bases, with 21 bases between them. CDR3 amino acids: CASSPLWAGTLEQYF. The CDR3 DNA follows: TGTGCCAGCAGCCCTCTCTGGGCAGGGACGCTGGAGCAGTACTTC. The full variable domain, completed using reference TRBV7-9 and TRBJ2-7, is DTGVSQNPRHKITKRGQNVTFRCDPISEHNRLYWYRQTLGQGPEFLTYFQNEAQLEKSRLLSDRFSAERPKGSFSTLEIQRTEQGDSAMYLCASSPLWAGTLEQYFGPGTRLTVT.

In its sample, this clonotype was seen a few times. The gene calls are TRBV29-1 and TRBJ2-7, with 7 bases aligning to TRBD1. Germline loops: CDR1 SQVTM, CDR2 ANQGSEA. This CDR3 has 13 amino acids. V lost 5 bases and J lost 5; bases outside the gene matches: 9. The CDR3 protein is CSVTRDSRNEQYF. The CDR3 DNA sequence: TGCAGCGTTACCCGGGACAGCAGGAACGAGCAGTACTTC.

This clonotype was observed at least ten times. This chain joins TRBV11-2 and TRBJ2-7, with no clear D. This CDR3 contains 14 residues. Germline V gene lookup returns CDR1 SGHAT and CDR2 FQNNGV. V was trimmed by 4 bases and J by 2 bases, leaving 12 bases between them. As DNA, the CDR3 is TGTGCCAGCAGCTCCCCACGGGCCGCCTACGAGCAGTACTTC. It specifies CASSSPRAAYEQYF. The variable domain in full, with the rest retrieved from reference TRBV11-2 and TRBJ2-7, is EAGVAQSPRYKIIEKRQSVAFWCNPISGHATLYWYQQILGQGPKLLIQFQNNGVVDDSQLPKDRFSAERLKGVDSTLKIQPAKLEDSAVYLCASSSPRAAYEQYFGPGTRLTVT.

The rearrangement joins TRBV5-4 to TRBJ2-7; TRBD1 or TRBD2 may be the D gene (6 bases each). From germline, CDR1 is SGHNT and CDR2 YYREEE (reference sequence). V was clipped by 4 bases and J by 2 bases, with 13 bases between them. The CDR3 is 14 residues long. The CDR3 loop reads CASSGGGLPYEQYF. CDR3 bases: TGTGCCAGCAGCGGAGGGGGACTGCCCTACGAGCAGTACTTC.

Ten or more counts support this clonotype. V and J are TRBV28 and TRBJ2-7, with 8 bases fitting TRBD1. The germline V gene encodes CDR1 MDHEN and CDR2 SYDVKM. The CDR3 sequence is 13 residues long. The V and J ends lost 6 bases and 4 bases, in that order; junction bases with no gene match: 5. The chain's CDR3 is CASRKGQDYEQYF. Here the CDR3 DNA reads TGTGCCAGCAGGAAGGGACAGGATTACGAGCAGTACTTC.

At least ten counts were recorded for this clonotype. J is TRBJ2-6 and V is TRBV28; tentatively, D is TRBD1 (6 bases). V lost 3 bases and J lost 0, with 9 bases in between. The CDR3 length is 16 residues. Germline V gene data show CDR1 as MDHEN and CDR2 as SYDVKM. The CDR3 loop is CASSFRGYSGANVLTF. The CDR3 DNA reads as TGTGCCAGCAGTTTCAGGGGTTACTCTGGGGCCAACGTCCTGACTTTC.

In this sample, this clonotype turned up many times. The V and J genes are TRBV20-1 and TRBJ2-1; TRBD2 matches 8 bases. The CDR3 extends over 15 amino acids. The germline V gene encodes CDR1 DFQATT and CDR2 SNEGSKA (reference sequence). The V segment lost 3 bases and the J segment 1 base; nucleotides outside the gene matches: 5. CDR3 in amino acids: CSASPGLVSYNEQFF. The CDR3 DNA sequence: TGCAGTGCTAGTCCGGGACTAGTATCCTACAATGAGCAGTTCTTC.

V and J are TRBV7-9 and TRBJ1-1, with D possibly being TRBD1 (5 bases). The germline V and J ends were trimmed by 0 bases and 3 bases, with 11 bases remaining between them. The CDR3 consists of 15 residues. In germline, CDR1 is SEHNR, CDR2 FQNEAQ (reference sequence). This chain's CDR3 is CASSLALGLYTEAFF. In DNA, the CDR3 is TGTGCCAGCAGCTTAGCGCTGGGGCTCTACACTGAAGCTTTCTTT. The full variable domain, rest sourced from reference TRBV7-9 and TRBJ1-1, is DTGVSQNPRHKITKRGQNVTFRCDPISEHNRLYWYRQTLGQGPEFLTYFQNEAQLEKSRLLSDRFSAERPKGSFSTLEIQRTEQGDSAMYLCASSLALGLYTEAFFGQGTRLTVV.

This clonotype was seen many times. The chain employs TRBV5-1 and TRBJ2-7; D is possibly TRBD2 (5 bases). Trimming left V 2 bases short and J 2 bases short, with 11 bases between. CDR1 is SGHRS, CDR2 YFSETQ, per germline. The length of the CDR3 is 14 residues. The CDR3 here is CASSFTSSPYEQYF. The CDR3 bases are TGCGCCAGCAGCTTCACTTCTAGCCCCTACGAGCAGTACTTC.

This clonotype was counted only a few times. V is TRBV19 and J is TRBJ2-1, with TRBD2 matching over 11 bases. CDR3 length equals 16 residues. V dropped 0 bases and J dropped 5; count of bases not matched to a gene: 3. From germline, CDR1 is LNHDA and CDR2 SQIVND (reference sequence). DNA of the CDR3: TGTGCCAGTAGTATAGATGGGACTAGCGGACACAATGAGCAGTTCTTC. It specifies CASSIDGTSGHNEQFF.

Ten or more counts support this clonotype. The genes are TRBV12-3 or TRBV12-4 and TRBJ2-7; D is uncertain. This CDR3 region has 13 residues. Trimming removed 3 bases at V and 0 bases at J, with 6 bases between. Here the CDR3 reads CASSFDNSYEQYF. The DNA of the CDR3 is TGTGCCAGCAGTTTTGACAACTCCTACGAGCAGTACTTC.

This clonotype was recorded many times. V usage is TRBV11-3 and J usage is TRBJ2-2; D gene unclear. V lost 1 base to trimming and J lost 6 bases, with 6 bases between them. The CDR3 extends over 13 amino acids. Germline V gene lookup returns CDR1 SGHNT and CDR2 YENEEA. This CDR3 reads CASSLGGAGELFF. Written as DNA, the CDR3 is TGTGCCAGCAGCTTAGGGGGTGCCGGGGAGCTGTTTTTT.

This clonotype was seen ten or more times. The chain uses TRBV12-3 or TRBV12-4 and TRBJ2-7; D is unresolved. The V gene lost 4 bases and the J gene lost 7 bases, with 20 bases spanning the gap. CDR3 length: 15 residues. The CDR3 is CASSSTPDGQWEQYF. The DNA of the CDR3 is TGTGCCAGCAGTTCCACACCCGACGGGCAGTGGGAGCAGTACTTC.

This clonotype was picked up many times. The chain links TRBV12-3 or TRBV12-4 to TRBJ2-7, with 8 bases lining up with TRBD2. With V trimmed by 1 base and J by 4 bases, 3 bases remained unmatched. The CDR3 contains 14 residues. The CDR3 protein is CASSLELAEYEQYF. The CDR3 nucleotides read TGTGCCAGCAGTTTAGAACTAGCGGAATACGAGCAGTACTTC.

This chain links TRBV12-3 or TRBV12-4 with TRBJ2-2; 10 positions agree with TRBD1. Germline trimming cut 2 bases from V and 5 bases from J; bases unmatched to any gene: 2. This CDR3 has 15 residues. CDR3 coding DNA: TGTGCCAGCAGTTTATGGGACAGGGGTACCGGGGAGCTGTTTTTT. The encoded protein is CASSLWDRGTGELFF.

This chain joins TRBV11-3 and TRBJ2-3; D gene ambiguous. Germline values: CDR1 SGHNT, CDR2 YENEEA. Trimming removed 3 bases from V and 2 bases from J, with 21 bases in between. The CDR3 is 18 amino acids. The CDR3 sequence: CASSFPLAVGRATDTQYF. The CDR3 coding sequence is TGTGCCAGCAGCTTCCCCCTCGCCGTAGGACGTGCCACAGATACGCAGTATTTT.

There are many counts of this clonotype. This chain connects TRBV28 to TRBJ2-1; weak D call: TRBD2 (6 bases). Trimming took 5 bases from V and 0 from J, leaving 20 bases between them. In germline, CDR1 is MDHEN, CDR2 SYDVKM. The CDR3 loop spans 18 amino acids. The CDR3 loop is CASSRWGVGGNSYNEQFF. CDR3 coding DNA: TGTGCCAGCAGTCGGTGGGGGGTCGGCGGGAACTCCTACAATGAGCAGTTCTTC.

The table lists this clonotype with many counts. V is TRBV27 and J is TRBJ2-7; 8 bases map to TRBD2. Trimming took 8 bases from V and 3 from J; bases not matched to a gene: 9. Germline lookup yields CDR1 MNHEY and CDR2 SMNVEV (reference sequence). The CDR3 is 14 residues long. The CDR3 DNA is TGTGCCAGCGGGAGGGGGAGCGGGAGCTACGAGCAGTACTTC. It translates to CASGRGSGSYEQYF.

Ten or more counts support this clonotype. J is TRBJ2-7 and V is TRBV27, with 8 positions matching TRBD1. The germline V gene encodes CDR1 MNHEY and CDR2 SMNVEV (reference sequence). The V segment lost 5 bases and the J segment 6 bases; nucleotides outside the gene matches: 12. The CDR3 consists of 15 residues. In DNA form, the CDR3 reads TGTGCCAGCAGTCCAGACTCGACAGGGGCCGGCGAGCAGTACTTC. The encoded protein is CASSPDSTGAGEQYF.

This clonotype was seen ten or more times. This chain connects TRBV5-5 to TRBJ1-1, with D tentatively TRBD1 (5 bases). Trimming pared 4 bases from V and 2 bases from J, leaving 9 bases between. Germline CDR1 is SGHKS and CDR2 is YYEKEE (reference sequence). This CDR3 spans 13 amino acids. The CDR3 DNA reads TGTGCCAGCAGCCACGACAGTAACACTGAAGCTTTCTTT. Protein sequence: CASSHDSNTEAFF.

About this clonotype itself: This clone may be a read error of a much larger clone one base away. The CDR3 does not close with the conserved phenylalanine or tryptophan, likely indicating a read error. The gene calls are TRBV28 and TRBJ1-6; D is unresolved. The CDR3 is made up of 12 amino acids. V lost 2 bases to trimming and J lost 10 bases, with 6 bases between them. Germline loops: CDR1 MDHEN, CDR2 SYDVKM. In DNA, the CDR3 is TGTGCCAGCAGTTTAGGAGGATCACCCCTCCACCTT. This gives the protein CASSLGGSPLHL.

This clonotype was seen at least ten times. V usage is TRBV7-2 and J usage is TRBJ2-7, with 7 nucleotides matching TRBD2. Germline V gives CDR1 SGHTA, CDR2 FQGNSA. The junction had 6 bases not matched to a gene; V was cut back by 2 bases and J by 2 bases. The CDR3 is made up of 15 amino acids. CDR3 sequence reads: CASSLNGGGAYEQYF. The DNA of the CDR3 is TGTGCCAGCAGCTTAAACGGGGGAGGGGCCTACGAGCAGTACTTC. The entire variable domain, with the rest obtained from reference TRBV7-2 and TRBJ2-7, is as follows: GAGVSQSPSNKVTEKGKDVELRCDPISGHTALYWYRQSLGQGLEFLIYFQGNSAPDKSGLPSDRFSAERTGGSVSTLTIQRTQQEDSAVYLCASSLNGGGAYEQYFGPGTRLTVT.

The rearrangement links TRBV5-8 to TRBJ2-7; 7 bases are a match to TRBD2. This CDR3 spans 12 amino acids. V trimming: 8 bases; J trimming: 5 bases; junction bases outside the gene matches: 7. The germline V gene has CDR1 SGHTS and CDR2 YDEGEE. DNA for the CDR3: TGTGCCAGTACCCCTCGGGGGGACGAGCAGTACTTC. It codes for CASTPRGDEQYF.

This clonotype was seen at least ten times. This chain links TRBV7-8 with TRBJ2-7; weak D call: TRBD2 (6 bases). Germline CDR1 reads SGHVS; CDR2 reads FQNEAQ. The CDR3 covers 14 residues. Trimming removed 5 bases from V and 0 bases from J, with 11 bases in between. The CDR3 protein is CASSLFGSSYEQYF. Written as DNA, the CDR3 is TGTGCCAGCAGCCTATTCGGGAGCTCCTACGAGCAGTACTTC.